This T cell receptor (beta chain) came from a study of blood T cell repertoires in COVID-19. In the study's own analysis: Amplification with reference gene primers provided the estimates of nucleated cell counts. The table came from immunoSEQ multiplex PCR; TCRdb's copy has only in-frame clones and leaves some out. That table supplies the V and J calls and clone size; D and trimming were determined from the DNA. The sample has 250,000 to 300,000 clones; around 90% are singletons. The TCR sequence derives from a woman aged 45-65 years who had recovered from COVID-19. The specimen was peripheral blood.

The CDR3 loop is CALGQGGGTQYF. The CDR3 DNA is TGTGCCTTGGGACAGGGAGGGGGTACGCAGTATTTT. The chain employs TRBV30 and TRBJ2-3; 9 bases map to TRBD1. Germline lookup yields CDR1 GTSNPN and CDR2 SVGIG (reference sequence). Unmatched junction bases numbered 7, after V lost 7 bases and J lost 8 bases. The CDR3 extends over 12 amino acids.